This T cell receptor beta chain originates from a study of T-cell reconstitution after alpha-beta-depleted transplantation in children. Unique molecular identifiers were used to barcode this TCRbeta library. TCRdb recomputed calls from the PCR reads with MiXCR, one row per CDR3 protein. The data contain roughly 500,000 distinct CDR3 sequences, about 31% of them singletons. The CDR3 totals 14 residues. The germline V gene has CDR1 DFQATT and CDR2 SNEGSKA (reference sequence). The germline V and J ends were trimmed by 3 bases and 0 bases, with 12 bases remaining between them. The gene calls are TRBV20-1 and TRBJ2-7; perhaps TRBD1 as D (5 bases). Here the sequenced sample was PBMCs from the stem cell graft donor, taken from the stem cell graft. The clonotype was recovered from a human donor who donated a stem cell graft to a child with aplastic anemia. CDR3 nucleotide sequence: TGCAGTGCTAGTAAATTGGGGCCCTCCTACGAGCAGTACGTC. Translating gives CSASKLGPSYEQYV.